These 25 T cell receptor beta chains originate from one sample sequenced in a study of PD-L1 blockade in urothelial cancer. The repertoire was sequenced with immunoSEQ multiplex PCR; TCRdb's copy has only in-frame clones and lacks some. The table has some 48,000 clones, 80% to 90% seen once. Time point here: peripheral blood 6 weeks after treatment start. The material was PBMCs, obtained around atezolizumab (anti-PD-L1) treatment. These receptor sequences come from a man aged 70 or older with urothelial cancer.

This clone was found many times. The gene calls are TRBV27 and TRBJ1-2, with no clear D. Trimming stripped 2 bases from V and 4 bases from J, with 5 bases between. Germline CDR1 MNHEY, CDR2 SMNVEV (reference sequence). This CDR3 contains 12 residues. This CDR3 reads CASSLGSYGYTF. CDR3 coding DNA: TGTGCCAGCAGTTTAGGTAGCTATGGCTACACCTTC.

This chain connects TRBV11-3 to TRBJ1-5, with TRBD1 matching over 11 bases. There are 19 residues in the CDR3. J lost 0 bases, V lost 6 bases, and 13 bases had no gene match. From germline, CDR1 is SGHNT and CDR2 YENEEA. CDR3 DNA: TGTGCCAGCAGTTCGGGGGGGACAGGGGGAGGATATAGCAATCAGCCCCAGCATTTT. Translation: CASSSGGTGGGYSNQPQHF.

This clone turned up a few times. The chain is built from TRBV19 and TRBJ2-1; TRBD2 matches at 7 bases. This CDR3 spans 15 amino acids. Germline V gives CDR1 LNHDA, CDR2 SQIVND (reference sequence). The trim removed 3 bases at V and 5 bases at J, leaving 7 bases unmatched. CDR3: CASSIGGRGDNEQFF. The CDR3 region has the DNA TGTGCCAGTAGTATTGGCGGGAGAGGGGACAATGAGCAGTTCTTC.

V usage is TRBV5-1 and J usage is TRBJ1-3; the D is unclear. Germline values: CDR1 SGHRS, CDR2 YFSETQ. V lost 0 bases to trimming and J lost 0 bases, with 4 bases between them. CDR3 size: 14 residues. CDR3 nucleotides: TGCGCCAGCAGCTTGGACAGCTCTGGAAACACCATATATTTT. It yields the protein CASSLDSSGNTIYF.

This sequence joins TRBV5-1 and TRBJ2-2, with a possible D match to TRBD2 (6 bases). Germline CDR1 SGHRS, CDR2 YFSETQ. The CDR3 sequence is 14 residues long. V was shortened by 4 bases and J by 2 bases, with 9 bases between the two germline ends. CDR3 coding DNA: TGCGCCAGCAGCCTGGGAGGAAACACCGGGGAGCTGTTTTTT. Translated, it gives CASSLGGNTGELFF.

CDR3: CASREGVRTEAFF. The CDR3 DNA reads as TGTGCCAGCAGAGAGGGGGTGAGAACTGAAGCTTTCTTT. This chain links TRBV28 with TRBJ1-1; tentatively, D is TRBD1 (6 bases). This CDR3 has 13 amino acids. V dropped 6 bases and J dropped 5 bases, with 13 bases sitting between them. The germline V gene encodes CDR1 MDHEN and CDR2 SYDVKM.

This sequence joins TRBV5-1 and TRBJ2-2, with a weak D call TRBD2 (6 bases). V dropped 5 bases and J dropped 6 bases, with 14 bases sitting between them. Germline V gene sequence: CDR1 SGHRS, CDR2 YFSETQ. The CDR3 is 14 amino acids. In DNA form, the CDR3 reads TGCGCCAGCAGGACTAGAGGAGGTCCCGGGGAGCTGTTTTTT. Translation gives CASRTRGGPGELFF.

In its sample, this clone was seen a few times. This chain links TRBV9 with TRBJ1-1; the D gene is possibly TRBD1 (5 bases). V dropped 0 bases and J dropped 4 bases, with 13 bases sitting between them. CDR1 is SGDLS and CDR2 is YYNGEE in the germline V gene. CDR3 length equals 15 residues. CDR3 loop: CASSVGEAGPTEAFF. CDR3 DNA sequence: TGTGCCAGCAGCGTAGGGGAGGCAGGGCCCACTGAAGCTTTCTTT.

The V gene is TRBV14, the J gene TRBJ1-2; no reliable D call. The CDR3 sequence is 15 residues long. The V gene's germline CDR1 is SGHDN and CDR2 FVKESK. The V end lost 0 bases, the J end lost 4 bases, and 12 bases lay between the germline ends. CDR3 in DNA: TGTGCCAGCAGCCAAGATCATCGGGGAATCTATGGCTACACCTTC. Translating gives CASSQDHRGIYGYTF.

The chain joins TRBV7-9 to TRBJ2-1; D possibly corresponds to TRBD2 (6 bases). Between the trimmed V and J ends, which lost 1 base and 5 bases, there was a span of 9 bases. The germline CDR1 and CDR2 sequences are SEHNR and FQNEAQ (reference sequence). The length of the CDR3 is 14 residues. The CDR3 DNA reads as TGTGCCAGCAGCTTAGATAGCGGCGACAATGAGCAGTTCTTC. It translates to CASSLDSGDNEQFF.

The chain links TRBV28 to TRBJ2-3; D call uncertain. The germline gives CDR1 MDHEN, CDR2 SYDVKM. Trimming removed 5 bases at V and 4 bases at J, with 19 bases between. The length of the CDR3 is 16 residues. The CDR3 nucleotides are TGTGCCAGCAGTCCCATCCGGTTGACACGTCCAGATACGCAGTATTTT. Translating gives CASSPIRLTRPDTQYF.

The rearrangement uses TRBV9 and TRBJ1-2, with unresolved D. The CDR3 is 14 amino acids. From germline, CDR1 is SGDLS and CDR2 YYNGEE. V was cut by 0 bases and J by 4 bases, with 10 bases left in between. CDR3 loop: CASSVESGGYGYTF. In DNA, the CDR3 is TGTGCCAGCAGCGTAGAGTCCGGAGGCTATGGCTACACCTTC.

This chain links TRBV25-1 with TRBJ2-7; TRBD2 might be the D (6 bases). Trimming took off 4 bases at V and 5 bases at J, with 15 bases between the two ends. CDR1 is MGHDK and CDR2 is SYGVNS in the germline V gene. The CDR3 has 14 amino acids. Here the CDR3 reads CASSVTFGSNEQYF. Written as DNA, the CDR3 is TGTGCCAGCAGTGTAACTTTCGGGAGTAACGAGCAGTACTTC.

The chain is built from TRBV30 and TRBJ2-3, with TRBD2 matching 15 bases. Per the germline V gene, CDR1 is GTSNPN and CDR2 is SVGIG (reference sequence). Trimming removed 4 bases from V and 6 bases from J; junction bases left unmatched: 14. The CDR3 runs 18 residues. The DNA for the CDR3 is TGTGCCTGGAATAAAGGGTCCGGGACTAGCGGGAGGAGGGATACGCAGTATTTT. It translates to CAWNKGSGTSGRRDTQYF.

The chain has TRBV19 and TRBJ2-5; D gene ambiguous. The CDR3 covers 13 residues. V was shortened by 2 bases and J by 2 bases, with 6 bases between the two germline ends. Germline V gene data show CDR1 as LNHDA and CDR2 as SQIVND (reference sequence). The CDR3 DNA reads TGTGCCAGTAGTATACCGTATCAAGAGACCCAGTACTTC. Amino acid sequence: CASSIPYQETQYF.

This chain joins TRBV28 and TRBJ1-1; D unclear. Looked up from germline, CDR1 is MDHEN and CDR2 is SYDVKM. The germline V and J ends were trimmed by 7 bases and 5 bases, with 11 bases remaining between them. CDR3 length: 12 amino acids. The CDR3 DNA reads as TGTGCCAGCATGGATCGGGAGACTGAAGCTTTCTTT. Its protein product is CASMDRETEAFF.

V and J are TRBV2 and TRBJ2-2, with D possibly matching TRBD1 (6 bases). This CDR3 contains 14 residues. The V end was cut by 7 bases, the J end by 8 bases, with 17 bases between. CDR1 is SNHLY, CDR2 FYNNEI, per germline. The CDR3 protein is CASKGEVSRGELFF. The CDR3, as DNA: TGTGCCAGCAAGGGGGAAGTGAGTAGAGGGGAGCTGTTTTTT.

The chain links TRBV2 to TRBJ1-2; no reliable D call. CDR3 length equals 13 residues. The V gene's germline CDR1 is SNHLY and CDR2 FYNNEI. The germline V and J ends were trimmed by 5 bases and 13 bases, with 20 bases remaining between them. The CDR3 sequence is CASSQFRESLPTF. The CDR3 DNA reads as TGTGCCAGCAGTCAATTCCGGGAGTCCCTTCCCACCTTC.

This chain uses TRBV19 with TRBJ2-2; D perhaps matches TRBD1 (6 bases). CDR3 length: 16 amino acids. Trimming left V 7 bases short and J 9 bases short, with 24 bases between. Germline V gene sequence: CDR1 LNHDA, CDR2 SQIVND (reference sequence). For the CDR3, the DNA is TGTGCCAGTATCCAAGGACAGCGAACTGGGGTCCGGGAGCTGTTTTTT. Translating gives CASIQGQRTGVRELFF.

This chain uses TRBV18 with TRBJ1-1; D not certain. The V gene's germline CDR1 is KGHSH and CDR2 LQKENI. Trimming shortened V by 4 bases and J by 5 bases, and 14 bases separated the two germline ends. The CDR3 length is 14 residues. CDR3 region: CASSRVLDGTEAFF. The CDR3 DNA follows: TGTGCCAGCTCACGGGTCCTCGACGGGACTGAAGCTTTCTTT.

This chain uses TRBV6-1 with TRBJ1-3; D is uncertain. From germline, CDR1 is MNHNS and CDR2 SASEGT. The CDR3 consists of 13 residues. Trimming pared 0 bases from V and 10 bases from J, leaving 10 bases between. The chain's CDR3 is CASSEAPPPTIYF. CDR3 DNA: TGTGCCAGCAGTGAAGCCCCCCCTCCTACCATATATTTT.

The rearrangement uses TRBV18 and TRBJ2-2; D is uncertain. Looked up from germline, CDR1 is KGHSH and CDR2 is LQKENI. Trimming shortened V by 4 bases and J by 6 bases, and 9 bases separated the two germline ends. CDR3 length: 13 amino acids. The CDR3 nucleotides are TGTGCCAGCTCACTTGGGCCCTCCGGGGAGCTGTTTTTT. It translates to CASSLGPSGELFF.

The chain links TRBV9 to TRBJ2-2, with a weak D call TRBD2 (6 bases). This CDR3 spans 13 amino acids. The V gene lost 3 bases and the J gene lost 6 bases, with 9 bases spanning the gap. Germline V CDR1 and CDR2: SGDLS, YYNGEE. The DNA of the CDR3 is TGTGCCAGCAGCGACGGGAGCCCCGGGGAGCTGTTTTTT. Encoded protein: CASSDGSPGELFF.

The chain carries TRBV30 and TRBJ2-2, with a weak D call TRBD2 (6 bases). From germline, CDR1 is GTSNPN and CDR2 SVGIG (reference sequence). The CDR3 length is 13 residues. V lost 8 bases, J lost 0 bases, and 10 bases lay in between. CDR3 loop: CALGTPNTGELFF. CDR3 DNA sequence: TGTGCCCTCGGGACTCCGAACACCGGGGAGCTGTTTTTT. Combining the CDR3 with reference TRBV30 and TRBJ2-2 gives the whole variable domain SQTIHQWPATLVQPVGSPLSLECTVEGTSNPNLYWYRQAAGRGLQLLFYSVGIGQISSEVPQNLSASRPQDRQFILSSKKLLLSDSGFYLCALGTPNTGELFFGEGSRLTVL.

There are a few counts of this clone. This chain connects TRBV6-4 to TRBJ2-2; 8 nucleotides line up with TRBD2. Germline-derived CDR1 and CDR2 are MRHNA and SNTAGT. This CDR3 is built from 17 residues. CDR3 region: CAGVTVGLAGGLGELFF. The CDR3 region has the DNA TGTGCAGGCGTGACAGTGGGACTTGCGGGAGGTTTGGGGGAGCTGTTTTTT.